This T cell receptor (beta chain) was obtained from a study of cytomegalovirus exposure and HLA in healthy donors. 60 Vbeta and 13 Jbeta primers were used in PCR. Per the original methods: Later, an analysis found around 77 million unique TCR beta chains, and roughly 10 million of these were shared. Data came from immunoSEQ multiplex PCR; TCRdb stores just in-frame clones and leaves some out. V, J and clone size were drawn from that table, and D and trimming were deduced from the DNA. The sample carries just under 95,000 clones, roughly 80% recorded once. Sequences were obtained from PBMCs. The clonotype comes from a girl aged 2 to 9 in good health and CMV-seropositive.

DNA for the CDR3: TGTGCCAGCTCACCGTTCACTAGCGGCTACAATGAGCAGTTCTTC. Its translation is CASSPFTSGYNEQFF. This chain links TRBV18 with TRBJ2-1, with TRBD2 identical over 8 bases. Germline CDR1 reads KGHSH; CDR2 reads LQKENI. The V and J ends lost 3 bases and 3 bases, in that order; junction bases with no gene match: 4. The CDR3 covers 15 residues.